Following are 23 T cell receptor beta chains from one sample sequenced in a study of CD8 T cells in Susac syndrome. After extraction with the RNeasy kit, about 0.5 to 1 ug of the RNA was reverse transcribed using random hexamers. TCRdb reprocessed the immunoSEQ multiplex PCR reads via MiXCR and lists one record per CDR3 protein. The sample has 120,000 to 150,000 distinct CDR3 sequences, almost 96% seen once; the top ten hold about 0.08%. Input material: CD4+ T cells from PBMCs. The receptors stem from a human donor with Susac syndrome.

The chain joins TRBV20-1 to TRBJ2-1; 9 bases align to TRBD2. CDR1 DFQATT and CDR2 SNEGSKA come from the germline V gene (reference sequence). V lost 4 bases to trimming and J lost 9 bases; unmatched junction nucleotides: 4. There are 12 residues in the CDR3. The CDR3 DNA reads TGCAGTGCTACGGGACTAGCTATTGAGCAGTTCTTC. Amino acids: CSATGLAIEQFF.

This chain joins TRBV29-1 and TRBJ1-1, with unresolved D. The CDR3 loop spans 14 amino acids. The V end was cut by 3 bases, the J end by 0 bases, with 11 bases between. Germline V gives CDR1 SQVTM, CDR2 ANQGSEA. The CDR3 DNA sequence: TGCAGCGTTGACAGACTGATGCTGAACACTGAAGCTTTCTTT. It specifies CSVDRLMLNTEAFF. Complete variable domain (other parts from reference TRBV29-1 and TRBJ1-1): SAVISQKPSRDICQRGTSLTIQCQVDSQVTMMFWYRQQPGQSLTLIATANQGSEATYESGFVIDKFPISRPNLTFSTLTVSNMSPEDSSIYLCSVDRLMLNTEAFFGQGTRLTVV.

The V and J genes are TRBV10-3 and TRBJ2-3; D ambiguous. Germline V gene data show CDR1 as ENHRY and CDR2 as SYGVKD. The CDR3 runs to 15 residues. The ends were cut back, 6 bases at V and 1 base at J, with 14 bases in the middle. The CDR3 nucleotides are TGTGCCATCAGCGGGCCGCGCGCTGGCACAGATACGCAGTATTTT. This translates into CAISGPRAGTDTQYF.

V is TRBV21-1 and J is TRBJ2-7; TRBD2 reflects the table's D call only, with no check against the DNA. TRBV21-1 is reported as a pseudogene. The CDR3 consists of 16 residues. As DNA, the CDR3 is TGTGCCAGCAGCAAAGTCGAAGCGGGAGGCCTCTACGAGCAGTACTTC. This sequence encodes CASSKVEAGGLYEQYF.

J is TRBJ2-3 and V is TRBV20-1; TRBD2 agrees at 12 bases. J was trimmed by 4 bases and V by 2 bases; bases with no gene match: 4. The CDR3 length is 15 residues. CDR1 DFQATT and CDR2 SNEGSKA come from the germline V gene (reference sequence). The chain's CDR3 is CSARSSSGRADTQYF. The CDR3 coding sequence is TGCAGTGCTAGAAGTTCTAGCGGGAGGGCAGATACGCAGTATTTT.

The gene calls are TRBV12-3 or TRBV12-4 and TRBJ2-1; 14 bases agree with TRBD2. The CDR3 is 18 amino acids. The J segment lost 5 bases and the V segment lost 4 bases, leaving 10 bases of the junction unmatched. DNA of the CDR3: TGTGCCAGCAGTTACCAAGGACTAGCGGGGGGCAAAAACAATGAGCAGTTCTTC. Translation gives CASSYQGLAGGKNNEQFF.

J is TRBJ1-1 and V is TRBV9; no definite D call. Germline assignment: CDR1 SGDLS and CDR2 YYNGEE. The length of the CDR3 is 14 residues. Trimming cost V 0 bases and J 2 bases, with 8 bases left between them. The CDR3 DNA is TGTGCCAGCAGCGTAGCTGGGCATAACACTGAAGCTTTCTTT. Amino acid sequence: CASSVAGHNTEAFF.

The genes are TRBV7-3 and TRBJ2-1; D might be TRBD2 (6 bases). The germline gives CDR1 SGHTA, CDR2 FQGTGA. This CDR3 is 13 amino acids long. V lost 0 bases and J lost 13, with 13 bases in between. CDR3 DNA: TGTGCCAGCAGCTTAACCTCCTTACTAGCACAGTTCTTC. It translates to CASSLTSLLAQFF.

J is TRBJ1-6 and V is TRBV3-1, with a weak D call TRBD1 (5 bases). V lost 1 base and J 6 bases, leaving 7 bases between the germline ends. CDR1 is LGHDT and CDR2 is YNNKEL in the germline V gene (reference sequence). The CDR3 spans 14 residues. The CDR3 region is CASSQVGPNSPLHF. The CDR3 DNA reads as TGTGCCAGCAGCCAAGTGGGACCTAATTCACCCCTCCACTTT.

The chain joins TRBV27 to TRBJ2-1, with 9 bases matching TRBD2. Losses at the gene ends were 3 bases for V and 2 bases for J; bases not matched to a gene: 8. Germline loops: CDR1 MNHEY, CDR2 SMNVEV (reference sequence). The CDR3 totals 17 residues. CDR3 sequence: CASSFLGLAGTYNEQFF. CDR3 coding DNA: TGTGCCAGCAGTTTTTTAGGGCTAGCGGGGACCTACAATGAGCAGTTCTTC.

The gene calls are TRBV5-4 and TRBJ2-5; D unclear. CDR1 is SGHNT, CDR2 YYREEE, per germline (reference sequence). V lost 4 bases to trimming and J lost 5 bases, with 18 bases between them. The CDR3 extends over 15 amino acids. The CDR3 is CASSLGRSAAETQYF. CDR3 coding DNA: TGTGCCAGCAGCCTGGGTCGGAGCGCGGCGGAGACCCAGTACTTC.

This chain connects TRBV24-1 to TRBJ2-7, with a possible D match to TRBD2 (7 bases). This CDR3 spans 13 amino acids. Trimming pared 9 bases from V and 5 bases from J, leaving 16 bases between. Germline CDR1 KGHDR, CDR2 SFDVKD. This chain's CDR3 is CATSGGWGHEQYF. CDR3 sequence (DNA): TGTGCCACCTCGGGGGGCTGGGGGCACGAGCAGTACTTC.

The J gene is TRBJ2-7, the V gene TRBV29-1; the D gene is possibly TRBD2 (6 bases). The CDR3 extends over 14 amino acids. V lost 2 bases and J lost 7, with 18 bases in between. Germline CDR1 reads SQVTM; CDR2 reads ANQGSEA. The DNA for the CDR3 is TGCAGCGTTGAACGTATTGGGACTCCTGGGGAGCAGTACTTC. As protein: CSVERIGTPGEQYF.

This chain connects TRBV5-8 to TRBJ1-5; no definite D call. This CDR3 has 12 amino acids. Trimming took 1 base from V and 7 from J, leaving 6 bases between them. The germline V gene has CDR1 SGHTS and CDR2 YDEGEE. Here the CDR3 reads CASSLPSQPQHF. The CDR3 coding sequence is TGTGCCAGCAGCTTGCCGTCCCAGCCCCAGCATTTT.

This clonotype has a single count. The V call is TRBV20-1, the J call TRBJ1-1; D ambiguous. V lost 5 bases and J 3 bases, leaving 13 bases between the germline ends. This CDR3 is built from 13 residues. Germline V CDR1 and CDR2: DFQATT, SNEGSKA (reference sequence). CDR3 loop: CSALWEVDTEAFF. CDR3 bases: TGCAGTGCTCTTTGGGAGGTGGACACTGAAGCTTTCTTT.

The CDR3 is CAISAAAAESTDTQYF. The CDR3 region has the DNA TGTGCCATCAGTGCCGCTGCCGCGGAGTCCACAGATACGCAGTATTTT. V gene TRBV10-3 combines with J gene TRBJ2-3, with D unclear. This CDR3 comprises 16 residues. V shed 4 bases and J shed 2 bases, with 16 bases lying between them. Germline values: CDR1 ENHRY, CDR2 SYGVKD.

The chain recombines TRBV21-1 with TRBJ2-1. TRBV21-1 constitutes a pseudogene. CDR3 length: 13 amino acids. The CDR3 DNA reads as TGTGCCAGCGCTCCGACGGTCTACAATGAGCAGTTCTTC. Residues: CASAPTVYNEQFF.

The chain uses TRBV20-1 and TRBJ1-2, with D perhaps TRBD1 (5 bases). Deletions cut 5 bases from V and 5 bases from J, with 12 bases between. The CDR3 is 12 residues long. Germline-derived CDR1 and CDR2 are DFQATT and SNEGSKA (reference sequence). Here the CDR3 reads CSAVSAGYGYTF. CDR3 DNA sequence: TGCAGTGCTGTCTCGGCAGGGTATGGCTACACCTTC.

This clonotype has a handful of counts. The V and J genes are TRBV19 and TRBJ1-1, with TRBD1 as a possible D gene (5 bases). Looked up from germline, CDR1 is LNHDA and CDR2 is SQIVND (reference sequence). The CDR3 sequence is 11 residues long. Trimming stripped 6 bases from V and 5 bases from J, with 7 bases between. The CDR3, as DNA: TGTGCCAGTAGCGGGGGGACTGAAGCTTTCTTT. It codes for CASSGGTEAFF.

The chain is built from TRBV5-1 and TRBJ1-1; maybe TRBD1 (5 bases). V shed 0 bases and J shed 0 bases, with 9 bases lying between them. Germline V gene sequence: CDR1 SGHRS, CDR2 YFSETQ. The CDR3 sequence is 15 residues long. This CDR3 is CASSLGAGLNTEAFF. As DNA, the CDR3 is TGCGCCAGCAGCTTGGGGGCAGGGCTGAACACTGAAGCTTTCTTT.

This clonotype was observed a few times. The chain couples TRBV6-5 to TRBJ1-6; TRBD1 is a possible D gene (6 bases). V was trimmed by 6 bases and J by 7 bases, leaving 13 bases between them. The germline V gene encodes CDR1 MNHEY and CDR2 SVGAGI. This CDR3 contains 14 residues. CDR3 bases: TGTGCCAGCAGATGGCCAGGGGTAAATTCACCCCTCCACTTT. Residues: CASRWPGVNSPLHF.

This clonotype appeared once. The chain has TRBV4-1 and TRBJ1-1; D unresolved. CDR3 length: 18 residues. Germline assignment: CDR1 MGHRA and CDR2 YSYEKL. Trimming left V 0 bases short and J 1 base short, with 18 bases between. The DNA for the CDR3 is TGCGCCAGCAGCCAAGATGTAAAGGGAGGGTACAGGAACACTGAAGCTTTCTTT. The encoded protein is CASSQDVKGGYRNTEAFF.

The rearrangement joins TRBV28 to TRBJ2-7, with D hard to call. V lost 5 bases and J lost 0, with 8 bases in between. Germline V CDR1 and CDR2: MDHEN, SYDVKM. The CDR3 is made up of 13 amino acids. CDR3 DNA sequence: TGTGCCAGCAGTCCCCCACCCTCCTACGAGCAGTACTTC. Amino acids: CASSPPPSYEQYF.